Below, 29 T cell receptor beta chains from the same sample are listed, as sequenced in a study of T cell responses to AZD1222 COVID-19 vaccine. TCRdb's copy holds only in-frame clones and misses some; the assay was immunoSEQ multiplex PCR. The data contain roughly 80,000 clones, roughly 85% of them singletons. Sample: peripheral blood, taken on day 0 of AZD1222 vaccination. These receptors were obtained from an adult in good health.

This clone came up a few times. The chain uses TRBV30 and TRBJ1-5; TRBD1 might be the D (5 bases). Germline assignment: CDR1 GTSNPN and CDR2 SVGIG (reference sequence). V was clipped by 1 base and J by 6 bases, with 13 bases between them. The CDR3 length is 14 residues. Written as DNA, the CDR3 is TGTGCCTGGAGTGCAGGGAGTTGGGGTCAGCCCCAGCATTTT. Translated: CAWSAGSWGQPQHF.

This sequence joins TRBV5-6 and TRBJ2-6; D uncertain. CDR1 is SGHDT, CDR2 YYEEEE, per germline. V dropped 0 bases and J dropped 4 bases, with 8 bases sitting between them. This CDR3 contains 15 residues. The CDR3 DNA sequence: TGTGCCAGCAGCTTGGGGCAGTCGGGGGCCAACGTCCTGACTTTC. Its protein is CASSLGQSGANVLTF.

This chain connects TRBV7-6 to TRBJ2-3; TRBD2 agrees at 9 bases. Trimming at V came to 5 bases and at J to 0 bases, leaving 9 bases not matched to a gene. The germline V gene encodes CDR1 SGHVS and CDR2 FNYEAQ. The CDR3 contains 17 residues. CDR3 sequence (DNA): TGTGCCAGCAGCCCACGCCCTAGCGGGGTTAGCACAGATACGCAGTATTTT. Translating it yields CASSPRPSGVSTDTQYF.

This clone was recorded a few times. The DNA of the CDR3 is TGTGCCAGTAGTATAGATGAGCAGGCGGCTTTCTTT. Its translation: CASSIDEQAAFF. The chain joins TRBV19 to TRBJ1-1; no reliable D call. The V end lost 0 bases, the J end lost 11 bases, and 10 bases lay between the germline ends. CDR3 size: 12 residues. The germline CDR1 and CDR2 sequences are LNHDA and SQIVND (reference sequence).

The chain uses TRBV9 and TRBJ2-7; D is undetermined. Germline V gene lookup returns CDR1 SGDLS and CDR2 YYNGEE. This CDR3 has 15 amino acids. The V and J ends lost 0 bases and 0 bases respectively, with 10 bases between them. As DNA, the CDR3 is TGTGCCAGCAGCGTAGAGGGCGGTACCTCCTACGAGCAGTACTTC. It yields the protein CASSVEGGTSYEQYF. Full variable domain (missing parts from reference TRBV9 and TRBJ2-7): DSGVTQTPKHLITATGQRVTLRCSPRSGDLSVYWYQQSLDQGLQFLIQYYNGEERAKGNILERFSAQQFPDLHSELNLSSLELGDSALYFCASSVEGGTSYEQYFGPGTRLTVT.

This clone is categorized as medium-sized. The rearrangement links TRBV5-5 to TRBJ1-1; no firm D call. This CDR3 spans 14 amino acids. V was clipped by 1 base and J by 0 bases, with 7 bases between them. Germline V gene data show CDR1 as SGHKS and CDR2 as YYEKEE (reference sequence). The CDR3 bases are TGTGCCAGCAGCTTGCAGAGAATGAACACTGAAGCTTTCTTT. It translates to CASSLQRMNTEAFF.

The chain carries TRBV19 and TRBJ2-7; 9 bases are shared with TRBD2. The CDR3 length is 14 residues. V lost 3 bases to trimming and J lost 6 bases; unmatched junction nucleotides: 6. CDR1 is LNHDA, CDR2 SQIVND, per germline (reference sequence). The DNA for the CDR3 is TGTGCCAGTAGTATTCCGGGACTAGCCGTCGAGCAGTACTTC. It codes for CASSIPGLAVEQYF.

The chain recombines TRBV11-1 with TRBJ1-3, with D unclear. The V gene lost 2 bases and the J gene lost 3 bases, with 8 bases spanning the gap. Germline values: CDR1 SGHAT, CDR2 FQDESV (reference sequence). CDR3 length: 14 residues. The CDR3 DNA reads TGTGCCAGCAGCTTATTGCCGGATGGAAACACCATATATTTT. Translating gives CASSLLPDGNTIYF.

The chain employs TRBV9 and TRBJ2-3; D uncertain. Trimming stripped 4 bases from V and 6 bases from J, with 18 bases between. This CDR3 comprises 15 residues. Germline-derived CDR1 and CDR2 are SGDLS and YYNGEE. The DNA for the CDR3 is TGTGCCAGCAGCCCCACCCCGGGCCATTGGGATACGCAGTATTTT. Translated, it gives CASSPTPGHWDTQYF. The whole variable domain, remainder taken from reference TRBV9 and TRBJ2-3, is DSGVTQTPKHLITATGQRVTLRCSPRSGDLSVYWYQQSLDQGLQFLIQYYNGEERAKGNILERFSAQQFPDLHSELNLSSLELGDSALYFCASSPTPGHWDTQYFGPGTRLTVL.

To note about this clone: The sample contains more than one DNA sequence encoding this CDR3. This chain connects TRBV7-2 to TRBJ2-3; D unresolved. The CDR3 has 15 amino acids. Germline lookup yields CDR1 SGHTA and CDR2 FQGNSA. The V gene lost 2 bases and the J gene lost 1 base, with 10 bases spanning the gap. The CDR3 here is CASSLMGLGTDTQYF. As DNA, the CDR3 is TGTGCCAGCAGCTTAATGGGTTTGGGCACAGATACGCAGTATTTT.

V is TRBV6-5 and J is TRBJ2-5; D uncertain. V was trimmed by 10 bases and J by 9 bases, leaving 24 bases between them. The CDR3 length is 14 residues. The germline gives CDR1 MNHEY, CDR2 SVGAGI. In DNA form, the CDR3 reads TGTGCCACCAACCTCGCGAGGACCACTCCATCCCAGTACTTC. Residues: CATNLARTTPSQYF.

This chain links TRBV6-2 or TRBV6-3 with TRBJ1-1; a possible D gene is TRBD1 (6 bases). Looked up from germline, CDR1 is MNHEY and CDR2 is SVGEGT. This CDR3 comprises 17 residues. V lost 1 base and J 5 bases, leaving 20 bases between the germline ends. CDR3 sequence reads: CASSYFPGGQGWTEAFF. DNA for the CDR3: TGTGCCAGCAGTTACTTCCCGGGGGGGCAAGGTTGGACTGAAGCTTTCTTT.

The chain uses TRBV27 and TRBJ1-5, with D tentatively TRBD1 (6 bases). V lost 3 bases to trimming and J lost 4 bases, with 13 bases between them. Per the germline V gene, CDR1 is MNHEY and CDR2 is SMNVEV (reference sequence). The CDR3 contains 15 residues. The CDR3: CASSFSGQRNQPQHF. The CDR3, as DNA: TGTGCCAGCAGTTTCTCGGGACAACGAAATCAGCCCCAGCATTTT.

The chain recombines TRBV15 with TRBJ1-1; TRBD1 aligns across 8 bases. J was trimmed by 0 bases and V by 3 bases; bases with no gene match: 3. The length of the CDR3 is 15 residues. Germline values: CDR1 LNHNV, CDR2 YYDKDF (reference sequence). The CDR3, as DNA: TGTGCCACCAGCAGGGACAGGGCTATGAACACTGAAGCTTTCTTT. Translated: CATSRDRAMNTEAFF.

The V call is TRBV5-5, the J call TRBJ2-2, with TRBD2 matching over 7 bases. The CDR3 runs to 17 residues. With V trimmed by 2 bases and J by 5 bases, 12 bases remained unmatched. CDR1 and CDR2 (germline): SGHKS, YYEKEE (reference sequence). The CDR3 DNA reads TGTGCCAGCAGCTTCAGTGCCAGCGGGGTCCGTACCGGGGAGCTGTTTTTT. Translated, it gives CASSFSASGVRTGELFF.

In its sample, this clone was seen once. The CDR3 coding sequence is TGTGCCAGCAGTTTACCCCGACAGGGGTACTATGGCTACACCTTC. It is translated as CASSLPRQGYYGYTF. The J gene is TRBJ1-2, the V gene TRBV28, with TRBD1 matching 8 bases. CDR3 length: 15 residues. Germline V gives CDR1 MDHEN, CDR2 SYDVKM. V lost 2 bases and J lost 3; bases outside the gene matches: 5.

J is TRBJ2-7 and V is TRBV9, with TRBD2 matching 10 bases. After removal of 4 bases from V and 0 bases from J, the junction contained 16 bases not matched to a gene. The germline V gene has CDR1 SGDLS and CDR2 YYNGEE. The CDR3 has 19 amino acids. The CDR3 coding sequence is TGTGCCAGCAGCAAACGCGGACTAGCGGATGGTAAGAGCTCCTACGAGCAGTACTTC. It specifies CASSKRGLADGKSSYEQYF.

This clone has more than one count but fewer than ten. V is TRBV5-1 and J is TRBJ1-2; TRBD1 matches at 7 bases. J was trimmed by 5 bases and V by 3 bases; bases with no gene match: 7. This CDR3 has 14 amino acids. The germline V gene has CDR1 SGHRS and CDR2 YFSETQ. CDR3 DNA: TGCGCCAGCAGCTCCTTGGAGGGGGCATATGGCTACACCTTC. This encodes CASSSLEGAYGYTF.

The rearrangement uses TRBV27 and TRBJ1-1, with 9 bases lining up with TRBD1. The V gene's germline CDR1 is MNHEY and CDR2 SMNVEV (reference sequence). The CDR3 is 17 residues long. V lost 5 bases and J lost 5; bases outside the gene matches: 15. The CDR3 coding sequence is TGTGCCAGCAGTACCGTCCCGGGACAGGGTACGGGAACTGAAGCTTTCTTT. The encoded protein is CASSTVPGQGTGTEAFF.

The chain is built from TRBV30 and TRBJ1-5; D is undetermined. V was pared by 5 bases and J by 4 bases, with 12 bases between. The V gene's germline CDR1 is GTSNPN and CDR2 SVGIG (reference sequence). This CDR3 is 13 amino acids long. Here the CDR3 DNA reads TGTGCCTGGTCCCAGGACTTTAATCAGCCCCAGCATTTT. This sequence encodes CAWSQDFNQPQHF.

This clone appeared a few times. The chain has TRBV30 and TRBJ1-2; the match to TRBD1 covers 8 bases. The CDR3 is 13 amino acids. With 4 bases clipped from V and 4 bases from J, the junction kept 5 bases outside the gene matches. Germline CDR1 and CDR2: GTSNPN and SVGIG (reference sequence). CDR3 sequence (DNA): TGTGCCTGGATAACAGGGGGAGGCTATGGCTACACCTTC. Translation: CAWITGGGYGYTF.

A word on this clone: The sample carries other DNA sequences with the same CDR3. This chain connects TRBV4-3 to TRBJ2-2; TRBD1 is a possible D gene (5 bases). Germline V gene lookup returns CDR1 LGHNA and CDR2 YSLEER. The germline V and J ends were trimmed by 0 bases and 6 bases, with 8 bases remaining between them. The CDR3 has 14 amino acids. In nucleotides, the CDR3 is TGCGCCAGCAGCCAAGATCAAGGGGCCGGGGAGCTGTTTTTT. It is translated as CASSQDQGAGELFF.

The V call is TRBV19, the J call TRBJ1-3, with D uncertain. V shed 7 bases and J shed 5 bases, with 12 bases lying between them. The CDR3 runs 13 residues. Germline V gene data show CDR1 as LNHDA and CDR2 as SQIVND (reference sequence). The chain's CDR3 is CASKAPGRNTIYF. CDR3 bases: TGTGCCAGTAAGGCACCCGGGAGAAACACCATATATTTT.

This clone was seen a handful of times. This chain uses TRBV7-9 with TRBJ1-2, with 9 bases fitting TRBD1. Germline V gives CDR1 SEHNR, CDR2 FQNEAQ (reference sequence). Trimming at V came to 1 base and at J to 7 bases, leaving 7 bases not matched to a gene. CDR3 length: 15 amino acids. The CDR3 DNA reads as TGTGCCAGCAGCTTAGGACAGGGGGGATCAGGTGGCTACACCTTC. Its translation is CASSLGQGGSGGYTF.

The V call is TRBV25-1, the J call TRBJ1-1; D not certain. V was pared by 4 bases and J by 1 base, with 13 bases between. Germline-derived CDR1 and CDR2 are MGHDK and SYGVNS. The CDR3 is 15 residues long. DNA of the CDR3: TGTGCCAGCAGTGTGACGACAAGTTGGAACACTGAAGCTTTCTTT. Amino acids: CASSVTTSWNTEAFF.

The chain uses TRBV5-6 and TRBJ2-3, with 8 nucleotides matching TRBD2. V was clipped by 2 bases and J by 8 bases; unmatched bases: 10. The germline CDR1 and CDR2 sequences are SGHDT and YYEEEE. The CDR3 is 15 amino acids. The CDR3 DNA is TGTGCCAGCAGCTTAGGGGGTTCCGGGAGGGGTACGCAGTATTTT. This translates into CASSLGGSGRGTQYF.

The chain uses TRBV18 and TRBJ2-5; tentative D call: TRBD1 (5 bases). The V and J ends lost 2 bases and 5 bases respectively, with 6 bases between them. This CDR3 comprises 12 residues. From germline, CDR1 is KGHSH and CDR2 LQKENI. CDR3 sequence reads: CASSPNRETQYF. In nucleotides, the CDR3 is TGTGCCAGCTCACCAAACAGGGAGACCCAGTACTTC.

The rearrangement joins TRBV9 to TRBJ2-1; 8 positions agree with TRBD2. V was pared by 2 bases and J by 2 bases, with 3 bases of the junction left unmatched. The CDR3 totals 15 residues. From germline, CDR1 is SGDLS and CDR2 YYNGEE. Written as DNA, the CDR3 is TGTGCCAGCAGCGTTAGCGGGACTACCTACAATGAGCAGTTCTTC. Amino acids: CASSVSGTTYNEQFF. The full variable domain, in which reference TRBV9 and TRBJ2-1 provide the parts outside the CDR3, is DSGVTQTPKHLITATGQRVTLRCSPRSGDLSVYWYQQSLDQGLQFLIQYYNGEERAKGNILERFSAQQFPDLHSELNLSSLELGDSALYFCASSVSGTTYNEQFFGPGTRLTVL.

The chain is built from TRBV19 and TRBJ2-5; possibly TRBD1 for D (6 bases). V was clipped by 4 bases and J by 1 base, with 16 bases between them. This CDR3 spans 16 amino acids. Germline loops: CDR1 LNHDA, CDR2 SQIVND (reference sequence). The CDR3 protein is CASSNPGQIRQETQYF. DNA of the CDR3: TGTGCCAGTAGTAACCCTGGACAGATTCGCCAAGAGACCCAGTACTTC.